These 9 T cell receptor beta chains were all obtained from the same sample, sequenced in a study of cytomegalovirus exposure and HLA in healthy donors. Use of 60 Vbeta and 13 Jbeta primers characterized the PCR. Some clones are missing from TCRdb's copy, which holds only in-frame ones; the method was immunoSEQ multiplex PCR. Among about 280,000 clones listed, roughly 90% were seen once. Sequencing was performed on PBMCs. The receptors derive from a young woman in good health and CMV-seronegative.

The rearrangement uses TRBV9 and TRBJ2-5; no firm D call. There are 15 residues in the CDR3. Germline loops: CDR1 SGDLS, CDR2 YYNGEE. Trimming left V 4 bases short and J 4 bases short, with 17 bases between. CDR3 in amino acids: CASSPRGDSRETQYF. The CDR3 nucleotides read TGTGCCAGCAGCCCCCGCGGCGATAGTAGAGAGACCCAGTACTTC.

The rearrangement links TRBV4-2 to TRBJ2-1; D might be TRBD2 (5 bases). V shed 1 base and J shed 6 bases, with 22 bases lying between them. This CDR3 comprises 18 residues. Germline V gives CDR1 LGHNA, CDR2 YNFKEQ. Here the CDR3 reads CASSQVAETNLPPNEQFF. The CDR3 DNA reads TGTGCCAGCAGCCAAGTCGCCGAGACTAACCTCCCCCCCAATGAGCAGTTCTTC.

The chain uses TRBV9 and TRBJ1-1; the D gene is possibly TRBD1 (5 bases). V was cut by 3 bases and J by 1 base, with 13 bases left in between. The CDR3 sequence is 15 residues long. The germline V gene encodes CDR1 SGDLS and CDR2 YYNGEE. CDR3 DNA sequence: TGTGCCAGCAGCGGAGCCTGGGGGGGGAACACTGAAGCTTTCTTT. Translated, it gives CASSGAWGGNTEAFF.

Only a few counts were recorded for this clone. V usage is TRBV25-1 and J usage is TRBJ1-2; D gene ambiguous. The CDR3 sequence is 14 residues long. The germline V and J ends were trimmed by 1 base and 5 bases, with 11 bases remaining between them. Germline-derived CDR1 and CDR2 are MGHDK and SYGVNS. For the CDR3, the DNA is TGTGCCAGCAGTGAATCAGGCGCCTTATATGGCTACACCTTC. Translating it yields CASSESGALYGYTF.

The count of this clone is one. The V call is TRBV27, the J call TRBJ2-5; 7 bases align to TRBD1. The end of the DNA fits TRBJ2-7 better, so the J call may be wrong. Germline V gives CDR1 MNHEY, CDR2 SMNVEV (reference sequence). The CDR3 contains 15 residues. The CDR3 DNA reads as TGTGCCAGCAGTCGATTGGGACAGCCTTCCTACGAGCAGTACTTC. Amino acids: CASSRLGQPSYEQYF.

The chain combines TRBV9 with TRBJ2-3, with TRBD2 matching over 8 bases. Germline lookup yields CDR1 SGDLS and CDR2 YYNGEE. The V gene end was trimmed by 3 bases and the J gene end by 0 bases; junction bases not matched to a gene: 6. This CDR3 is built from 16 residues. The CDR3 reads CASSASAGESTDTQYF. In nucleotides, the CDR3 is TGTGCCAGCAGCGCCTCAGCGGGGGAAAGCACAGATACGCAGTATTTT. Combining the CDR3 with reference TRBV9 and TRBJ2-3 gives the whole variable domain DSGVTQTPKHLITATGQRVTLRCSPRSGDLSVYWYQQSLDQGLQFLIQYYNGEERAKGNILERFSAQQFPDLHSELNLSSLELGDSALYFCASSASAGESTDTQYFGPGTRLTVL.

This chain joins TRBV6-1 and TRBJ1-1; TRBD1 is a possible D gene (5 bases). The CDR3 has 17 amino acids. Trimming pared 4 bases from V and 5 bases from J, leaving 23 bases between. The germline CDR1 and CDR2 sequences are MNHNS and SASEGT. The chain's CDR3 is CASSAQWGIGGRTEAFF. The CDR3 nucleotides are TGTGCCAGCAGTGCCCAGTGGGGGATCGGCGGGAGGACTGAAGCTTTCTTT.

The chain couples TRBV6-5 to TRBJ1-2, with D possibly TRBD1 on 6 matching bases. This CDR3 comprises 14 residues. From germline, CDR1 is MNHEY and CDR2 SVGAGI. V was trimmed by 3 bases and J by 7 bases, leaving 15 bases between them. CDR3 sequence: CASSYQGMSGGYTF. CDR3 DNA sequence: TGTGCCAGCAGTTATCAGGGGATGTCTGGTGGCTACACCTTC.

The V call is TRBV7-9, the J call TRBJ1-2; 7 bases map to TRBD1. The J segment lost 4 bases and the V segment lost 0 bases, leaving 5 bases of the junction unmatched. Germline V gene data show CDR1 as SEHNR and CDR2 as FQNEAQ (reference sequence). This CDR3 region has 15 residues. The CDR3, as DNA: TGTGCCAGCAGCTTAGCGGTAGGGGGCGGCTATGGCTACACCTTC. Its translation: CASSLAVGGGYGYTF.